This T cell receptor (beta chain) was recorded in a study of CXCR3-negative and CXCR3-positive naive CD8 T cells. On the study more broadly: Sequencing yielded about 150 million TRB reads, roughly 1.5 +/- 0.3 million per library.

With UMI labels, 5' RACE was used to prepare the TRB cDNA libraries. TCRdb re-called the 5' RACE reads and gives one entry per CDR3 protein, without DNA. This repertoire includes 50,000 to 65,000 distinct CDR3 sequences. Germline loops: CDR1 SQVTM, CDR2 ANQGSEA. This CDR3 comprises 15 residues. Naive CD8+ T cells were CD45RO-CCR7+CD27+CD95-. The chain employs TRBV29-1 and TRBJ2-5; TCRdb names TRBD2, which stays unverified in the absence of DNA. This TCR came from a human donor in good health. Some clones in this sample may be carry-over from other donors' samples. The sample comprised naive CXCR3- CD8+ T cells from blood. The subset here: CD45RO-CCR7+CD27+CD95- naive CD8+ T cells lacking CXCR3 (TNR3-). The CDR3 protein is CSVEDLARNQETQYF.